This T cell receptor (beta chain) stems from a study of identifying expanded T cells in peripheral blood. The protocol was immunoSEQ multiplex PCR, while the TCRdb copy is restricted to in-frame clones and leaves out a portion. The data show about 100,000 clones, with roughly 89% seen just once and about a sixth held by the top ten. Healthy donors had no documented immune events, such as infections, while sampled. V was trimmed by 3 bases and J by 3 bases, leaving 21 bases between them. The CDR3 has 18 residues. In germline, CDR1 is LNHDA, CDR2 SQIVND (reference sequence). Specimen: blood. The TCR sequence derives from a person between 18 and 70 years old in good health. The chain is built from TRBV19 and TRBJ2-1; D is perhaps TRBD2 (7 bases). CDR3 DNA sequence: TGTGCCAGTAGTATGTTGCAGGGAGGGGGTGTCGACTACAATGAGCAGTTCTTC. Translation: CASSMLQGGGVDYNEQFF.